This T cell receptor beta chain was retrieved from a study of blood T cell repertoires in COVID-19. Study details: Whether acute or convalescent, the COVID-19 samples came from the United States, Italy and Spain. The cDNA or gDNA used as material had been derived from T cells, B-cell-depleted T cells, or PBMCs.

The authors' processing: Amplification with reference gene primers provided the estimates of nucleated cell counts. Using immunoSEQ multiplex PCR, the repertoire was profiled, and TCRdb retains in-frame clones only, with some absent. V, J and clone size are taken as reported in that table, and D and trimming were inferred from the DNA itself. The sample lists roughly 190,000 clones, about 78% occurring once. This CDR3 has 12 residues. V dropped 4 bases and J dropped 8 bases, with 11 bases sitting between them. Germline V gene sequence: CDR1 LGHDT, CDR2 YNNKEL (reference sequence). The specimen was peripheral blood. The clonotype originates from a woman aged 50 to 60 with active or convalescent COVID-19. The rearrangement uses TRBV3-1 (or the pseudogene TRBV3-2) and TRBJ1-1; D is unclear. The CDR3 nucleotides are TGTGCCAGCAGCCCCGGGTCTAACGAAGCTTTCTTT. Encoded protein: CASSPGSNEAFF.